This T cell receptor (beta chain) was identified during a study of cytomegalovirus exposure and HLA in healthy donors. Germline V CDR1 and CDR2: SEHNR, FQNEAQ (reference sequence). Trimming cost V 3 bases and J 2 bases, with 7 bases left between them. The CDR3 runs 13 residues. With regard to this clone: The target antigen is unknown.

PCR involved 60 Vbeta and 13 Jbeta primers. Authors' methods: Unique TCR beta chains numbered roughly 84 million in a later analysis, with roughly 10 million shared. The repertoire was sequenced with immunoSEQ multiplex PCR; TCRdb's copy has only in-frame clones and lacks some. V and J calls and clone size are as listed in that table; D and trimming were resolved from the DNA. This table has 150,000 to 200,000 clones, roughly 80% appearing once. Study-wide results and caveats: A later analysis found that most CMV-associated TCR beta chains appeared HLA-restricted. Cytomegalovirus-associated TCR beta chains were listed, numbering 150 to 200. Association of a missense DCLRE1C variant with TCR beta V- and J-gene trimming was reported in a later analysis.

This chain joins TRBV7-9 and TRBJ2-5; D not resolved. The sequence came from a male donor in good health and CMV-seropositive. Material: PBMCs. In DNA form, the CDR3 reads TGTGCCAGCAGCTTTGGTCAGCAAGAGACCCAGTACTTC. It translates to CASSFGQQETQYF.